The rows below give T cell receptor beta chains drawn from one sample of a study of regulatory T cells in long-lasting Graves disease. One entry per CDR3 protein, called by TCRdb with MiXCR from the multiplex PCR reads. The sample contains under 800,000 distinct CDR3 sequences, about 15% of which appear only once. These data are also associated with another study on T cells in Graves' hyperthyroidism and ophthalmopathy.

The material was peripheral blood mononuclear cells (PBMCs), obtained at new diagnosis, from a patient treated with antithyroid drugs. Receptor source: a woman aged 25-40 years with Graves disease. Each CDR3 is given with its conserved first and last residue. Fields, in order: J gene, V gene, D gene, clone size, CDR3 DNA, CDR3 protein. A D gene is named only where the DNA matches it firmly. Size is stated for part of the rows, as once, few or many counts, or as a class when the clone is expanded.

j_gene: TRBJ1-6
v_gene: TRBV28
d_gene: NA
abundance: many
CDR3nt: TGTGCCAGCAGTTTATTACAGGATAATTCACCCCTCCACTTT
CDR3aa: CASSLLQDNSPLHF

j_gene: TRBJ2-2
v_gene: TRBV19
d_gene: NA
abundance: NA
CDR3nt: TGTGCCAGTAGTACCTGGAGTGGGCCCGGGGAGCTGTTTTTT
CDR3aa: CASSTWSGPGELFF

j_gene: TRBJ1-5
v_gene: TRBV6-1
d_gene: NA
abundance: NA
CDR3nt: TGTGCCAGCAACTCACAGACTAATCAGCCCCAGCATTTT
CDR3aa: CASNSQTNQPQHF

j_gene: TRBJ1-1
v_gene: TRBV11-2
d_gene: NA
abundance: NA
CDR3nt: TGTGCCGGATCCGAGTGGGGGACTGAAGCTTTCTTT
CDR3aa: CAGSEWGTEAFF

j_gene: TRBJ2-5
v_gene: TRBV3-1
d_gene: NA
abundance: few
CDR3nt: TGTGCCAGCAGCCAATTAGGGCGGGATACCTTTGTAAGAGAGACCCAGTACTTC
CDR3aa: CASSQLGRDTFVRETQYF

j_gene: TRBJ2-3
v_gene: TRBV20-1
d_gene: TRBD2
abundance: few
CDR3nt: TGCAGTGCTAGAGGACTAGCGGGAGCAACAGATACGCAGTATTTT
CDR3aa: CSARGLAGATDTQYF

j_gene: TRBJ2-2
v_gene: TRBV3-1
d_gene: TRBD2
abundance: few
CDR3nt: TGTGCCAGCAGCCAAGTGCGGGGGGCAAGATACACCGGGGAGCTGTTTTTT
CDR3aa: CASSQVRGARYTGELFF

j_gene: TRBJ2-7
v_gene: TRBV29-1
d_gene: TRBD1
abundance: few
CDR3nt: TGCAGCTTCGGGACAGGACCCTCGGCCGAGCAGTACTTC
CDR3aa: CSFGTGPSAEQYF

j_gene: TRBJ1-1
v_gene: TRBV20-1
d_gene: NA
abundance: many
CDR3nt: TGCAGTGCTAGGGTGAGGGGGGAGTTAGCTTTCTTT
CDR3aa: CSARVRGELAFF

j_gene: TRBJ1-4
v_gene: TRBV5-1
d_gene: NA
abundance: NA
CDR3nt: TGCACCAGCAGCCCCCCTTCCCCTAATGAAAAACTGTTTTTT
CDR3aa: CTSSPPSPNEKLFF

j_gene: TRBJ2-7
v_gene: TRBV2
d_gene: TRBD2
abundance: many
CDR3nt: TGTGCCAGCACCCTAGCGGGAGCGGGGGAGCAGTACTTC
CDR3aa: CASTLAGAGEQYF

j_gene: TRBJ1-3
v_gene: TRBV7-9
d_gene: NA
abundance: NA
CDR3nt: TGTGCCAGCAGCTTAAGTGTGACCTCTGGAAACACCATATATTTT
CDR3aa: CASSLSVTSGNTIYF

j_gene: TRBJ2-7
v_gene: TRBV5-1
d_gene: TRBD1
abundance: NA
CDR3nt: TGCGCCAGCAGTGGGGGACAGGGCTTTTACTACGAGCAGTACTTC
CDR3aa: CASSGGQGFYYEQYF